This T cell receptor (beta chain) was captured by sequencing in a study of blood T cell repertoires in COVID-19. Looking at the study overall: There were acute and convalescent COVID-19 samples, and they came from the United States, Italy and Spain. PBMCs, B-cell-depleted T cells, or T cells were the source of the cDNA or gDNA that made up the material.

There are 15 residues in the CDR3. CDR1 and CDR2 from the germline V gene are SGHRS and YFSETQ. V lost 4 bases and J 4 bases, leaving 17 bases between the germline ends. As originally analysed: Counts of nucleated cells, estimated from reference gene primer amplification, were obtained. Clones were read by immunoSEQ multiplex PCR, and TCRdb kept only the in-frame ones, dropping some. V and J calls and clone size are given by that table; D and trimming were obtained from the DNA. The data hold 150,000 to 200,000 clones, with around 85% observed a single time. The clonotype originates from a man in his sixties with active or convalescent COVID-19. The chain has TRBV5-1 and TRBJ2-5, with a possible D match to TRBD2 (6 bases). What was sequenced was peripheral blood. The DNA of the CDR3 is TGCGCCAGCAGCGGGCAAACCGGGACTCCAGAGACCCAGTACTTC. As protein: CASSGQTGTPETQYF. The full variable domain, with the rest looked up from reference TRBV5-1 and TRBJ2-5, is KAGVTQTPRYLIKTRGQQVTLSCSPISGHRSVSWYQQTPGQGLQFLFEYFSETQRNKGNFPGRFSGRQFSNSRSEMNVSTLELGDSALYLCASSGQTGTPETQYFGPGTRLLVL.